The source of this T cell receptor (beta chain) is a study of blood T cell repertoires in COVID-19. Study overall: COVID-19 samples collected from the United States, Italy and Spain covered acute and convalescent phases. Sources were T cells, B-cell-depleted T cells, or PBMCs; the material itself was cDNA or gDNA.

The authors' processing: For nucleated cells, counts were estimated from reference gene primer amplification. The method was immunoSEQ multiplex PCR; TCRdb's version includes in-frame clones alone and lacks a portion of them. The DNA was the basis for D and trimming; V, J and clone size are from that table. The data hold some 250,000 clones, with around 88% observed a single time. With 6 bases clipped from V and 7 bases from J, the junction kept 5 bases outside the gene matches. The CDR3 loop spans 13 amino acids. CDR1 PRHDT and CDR2 FYEKMQ come from the germline V gene (reference sequence). This chain links TRBV13 with TRBJ1-4; 7 nucleotides agree with TRBD1. This sequence was found in a woman in her thirties who had recovered from COVID-19. The sequenced material came from peripheral blood. The DNA of the CDR3 is TGTGCCAGCAGGAGGGGGCGTTGTGAAAAACTGTTTTTT. Translating gives CASRRGRCEKLFF. The whole variable domain, filled in from reference TRBV13 and TRBJ1-4, reads AAGVIQSPRHLIKEKRETATLKCYPIPRHDTVYWYQQGPGQDPQFLISFYEKMQSDKGSIPDRFSAQQFSDYHSELNMSSLELGDSALYFCASRRGRCEKLFFGSGTQLSVL.